Listed here is a single TCR beta chain. Authors' methods: Estimates of nucleated cell counts were drawn from the amplification of reference gene primers. Measured with immunoSEQ multiplex PCR; TCRdb has only the in-frame clones, and not every one. The V and J calls and clone size come from that table; D and trimming were worked out from the DNA. The data show about 130,000 clones, with approximately 77% seen just once and over 15% held by the top ten. The CDR3 consists of 16 residues. The germline V gene has CDR1 SGHDT and CDR2 YYEEEE. The V gene lost 4 bases and the J gene lost 8 bases, with 19 bases spanning the gap. This entry comes from a study of blood T cell repertoires in COVID-19. Study-level information: Samples of COVID-19 (acute and convalescent) were obtained from the United States, Italy and Spain. T cells, B-cell-depleted T cells, or PBMCs supplied cDNA or gDNA.

The receptor comes from a man older than 75 with acute or convalescent COVID-19. This chain joins TRBV5-6 and TRBJ1-6; possibly TRBD1 for D (6 bases). The sample taken for sequencing was peripheral blood. CDR3 protein: CASSPQLAGVYSPLHF. The CDR3 DNA reads TGTGCCAGCAGCCCTCAATTGGCAGGGGTCTATTCACCCCTCCACTTT.